The 12 T cell receptor beta chains listed next were all sequenced from one sample in a study of shared clonotypes between healthy human individuals. Clones were read by immunoSEQ multiplex PCR, and TCRdb kept only the in-frame ones, dropping some. The sample has over a million clones; roughly 95% are singletons. The sequenced sample was naive CD4+ T cells sorted from blood. The subset denotes: CD45RA+ positively selected. These receptors all come from a man between 25 and 39 years old in good health.

This clone appeared a single time. DNA for the CDR3: TGCGCCAGCAGCCAAGTATCCGGGACAGGGGGCTACACCATATATTTT. It yields the protein CASSQVSGTGGYTIYF. The genes are TRBV4-3 and TRBJ1-3; 12 bases fit TRBD1. Germline lookup yields CDR1 LGHNA and CDR2 YSLEER. This CDR3 comprises 16 residues. With V trimmed by 1 base and J by 8 bases, 6 bases remained unmatched.

The CDR3 loop is CASSFGAGGSSYNEQFF. In DNA, the CDR3 is TGCGCCAGCAGCTTTGGAGCGGGAGGGAGCTCCTACAATGAGCAGTTCTTC. The V call is TRBV5-1, the J call TRBJ2-1, with TRBD2 identical over 10 bases. V gave up 2 bases and J gave up 0 bases; unmatched junction bases: 5. The CDR3 is 17 residues long. The germline V gene has CDR1 SGHRS and CDR2 YFSETQ. Full variable domain (missing parts from reference TRBV5-1 and TRBJ2-1): KAGVTQTPRYLIKTRGQQVTLSCSPISGHRSVSWYQQTPGQGLQFLFEYFSETQRNKGNFPGRFSGRQFSNSRSEMNVSTLELGDSALYLCASSFGAGGSSYNEQFFGPGTRLTVL.

V and J are TRBV19 and TRBJ2-7, with D unresolved. The CDR3 covers 12 residues. The V end was cut by 6 bases, the J end by 0 bases, with 6 bases between. In germline, CDR1 is LNHDA, CDR2 SQIVND (reference sequence). In DNA form, the CDR3 reads TGTGCCAGTAGCGGCTTCTCCTACGAGCAGTACTTC. Protein: CASSGFSYEQYF.

This chain uses TRBV18 with TRBJ2-7; TRBD1 agrees at 7 bases. Germline V gene lookup returns CDR1 KGHSH and CDR2 LQKENI. The V gene end was trimmed by 3 bases and the J gene end by 4 bases; junction bases not matched to a gene: 6. The CDR3 length is 14 residues. The DNA for the CDR3 is TGTGCCAGCTCACCGGGACAGAAGATTTACGAGCAGTACTTC. This sequence encodes CASSPGQKIYEQYF. Using reference TRBV18 and TRBJ2-7 for the parts outside the CDR3, the full variable domain is NAGVMQNPRHLVRRRGQEARLRCSPMKGHSHVYWYRQLPEEGLKFMVYLQKENIIDESGMPKERFSAEFPKEGPSILRIQQVVRGDSAAYFCASSPGQKIYEQYFGPGTRLTVT.

The V call is TRBV27, the J call TRBJ1-2, with 9 bases identical to TRBD1. Losses at the gene ends were 4 bases for V and 4 bases for J; bases not matched to a gene: 16. The germline CDR1 and CDR2 sequences are MNHEY and SMNVEV (reference sequence). CDR3 length: 18 residues. CDR3 region: CASSSSGTGIGGSYGYTF. The CDR3 nucleotides are TGTGCCAGCAGTTCCTCCGGGACAGGGATCGGCGGGTCCTATGGCTACACCTTC.

J is TRBJ1-5 and V is TRBV28; possibly TRBD1 for D (5 bases). This CDR3 region has 15 residues. Trimming left V 5 bases short and J 6 bases short, with 17 bases between. The germline CDR1 and CDR2 sequences are MDHEN and SYDVKM. CDR3 protein: CASSLQVGALQPQHF. The CDR3 bases are TGTGCCAGCAGTCTACAGGTCGGGGCACTTCAGCCCCAGCATTTT.

V gene TRBV28 combines with J gene TRBJ2-1, with TRBD2 matching over 9 bases. Germline V gene sequence: CDR1 MDHEN, CDR2 SYDVKM. V was pared by 4 bases and J by 6 bases, with 10 bases of the junction left unmatched. This CDR3 contains 16 residues. Here the CDR3 reads CASSSPSGIGGNEQFF. CDR3 nucleotides: TGTGCCAGCAGTTCCCCTAGCGGGATAGGCGGCAATGAGCAGTTCTTC.

The chain joins TRBV6-1 to TRBJ1-5; 8 bases are shared with TRBD1. Germline loops: CDR1 MNHNS, CDR2 SASEGT. The CDR3 totals 16 residues. The V gene end was trimmed by 0 bases and the J gene end by 0 bases; junction bases not matched to a gene: 1. This chain's CDR3 is CASSEADRVSNQPQHF. The CDR3, as DNA: TGTGCCAGCAGTGAAGCGGACAGGGTTAGCAATCAGCCCCAGCATTTT.

The chain uses TRBV7-9 and TRBJ2-7; D is unclear. V was trimmed by 6 bases and J by 3 bases, leaving 12 bases between them. The CDR3 sequence is 13 residues long. Germline CDR1 SEHNR, CDR2 FQNEAQ (reference sequence). The CDR3 DNA is TGTGCCAGCAGTCAAGGCAGGATCTACGAGCAGTACTTC. It translates to CASSQGRIYEQYF.

The V gene is TRBV7-9, the J gene TRBJ1-1; D is perhaps TRBD1 (5 bases). CDR1 and CDR2 from the germline V gene are SEHNR and FQNEAQ (reference sequence). The CDR3 consists of 14 residues. The V end lost 3 bases, the J end lost 5 bases, and 13 bases lay between the germline ends. In DNA, the CDR3 is TGTGCCAGCAGCTTTTCAGGGTCGGGTACTGAAGCTTTCTTT. This codes for CASSFSGSGTEAFF. The full variable domain, in which reference TRBV7-9 and TRBJ1-1 provide the parts outside the CDR3, is DTGVSQNPRHKITKRGQNVTFRCDPISEHNRLYWYRQTLGQGPEFLTYFQNEAQLEKSRLLSDRFSAERPKGSFSTLEIQRTEQGDSAMYLCASSFSGSGTEAFFGQGTRLTVV.

The V and J genes are TRBV6-5 and TRBJ2-7; 7 nucleotides align to TRBD2. J gave up 4 bases and V 6 bases, and 3 bases lay outside the gene matches. Germline lookup yields CDR1 MNHEY and CDR2 SVGAGI. The CDR3 length is 12 residues. CDR3: CASRAGVYEQYF. CDR3 nucleotide sequence: TGTGCCAGCAGGGCGGGGGTTTACGAGCAGTACTTC.

This CDR3 reads CASSTVPSGSTDTQYF. For the CDR3, the DNA is TGTGCCAGCAGCACCGTCCCCAGCGGGAGCACAGATACGCAGTATTTT. The chain carries TRBV11-2 and TRBJ2-3; possibly TRBD2 for D (6 bases). The CDR3 is 16 residues long. Trimming took off 5 bases at V and 0 bases at J, with 15 bases between the two ends. CDR1 and CDR2 (germline): SGHAT, FQNNGV.